This is a list of T cell receptor beta chains from one sample in a study of cytomegalovirus exposure and HLA in healthy donors. Sequencing used immunoSEQ multiplex PCR; TCRdb keeps in-frame clones, though not all of them. In all, the sample yields 150,000 or so clones. The source material was PBMCs. The receptors shown here come from a woman aged 50 to 60 in good health and CMV-seronegative. Each CDR3 is given with its conserved first and last residue. Each record gives: V gene, J gene, D gene, CDR3 DNA, CDR3 protein. A D gene is named only where the DNA matches it firmly.

V gene: TRBV9
J gene: TRBJ2-7
D gene: TRBD1
CDR3 DNA: TGTGCCAGCAGCGTAGGGTCTGGGACAGGTTTAATGGGGGACGAGCAGTACTTC
CDR3 protein: CASSVGSGTGLMGDEQYF

V gene: TRBV13
J gene: TRBJ1-2
D gene: -
CDR3 DNA: TGTGCCAGCATCAAAGGGGGGGTGGACTATGGCTACACCTTC
CDR3 protein: CASIKGGVDYGYTF

V gene: TRBV4-3
J gene: TRBJ2-5
D gene: -
CDR3 DNA: TGCGCCAGCAGCCAAGAACAGGGCGAGGAGACCCAGTACTTC
CDR3 protein: CASSQEQGEETQYF

V gene: TRBV13
J gene: TRBJ2-5
D gene: TRBD2
CDR3 DNA: TGTGCCAGCAGCCCCAGGACTAGCCGGGAGGAGACCCAGTACTTC
CDR3 protein: CASSPRTSREETQYF

V gene: TRBV5-6
J gene: TRBJ2-1
D gene: -
CDR3 DNA: TGTGCCAGCAGCTTGGAGAGTCTGGGGGCTACCTACCATGAGCAGTTCTTC
CDR3 protein: CASSLESLGATYHEQFF

V gene: TRBV2
J gene: TRBJ2-7
D gene: -
CDR3 DNA: TGTGCCATCCGGACCCCCGGGACTTACGAGCAGTACTTC
CDR3 protein: CAIRTPGTYEQYF

V gene: TRBV29-1
J gene: TRBJ2-1
D gene: -
CDR3 DNA: TGCAGCGTTGTACCCCGACAGTGGTCATTCAATGAGCAGTTCTTC
CDR3 protein: CSVVPRQWSFNEQFF

V gene: TRBV28
J gene: TRBJ1-4
D gene: -
CDR3 DNA: TGTGCCAGCAGTTTATGGGCCCTTAGGCAGGGTGTAGCTAATGAAAAACTGTTTTTT
CDR3 protein: CASSLWALRQGVANEKLFF

V gene: TRBV7-8
J gene: TRBJ1-5
D gene: TRBD1
CDR3 DNA: TGTGCCAGCGGACAGGCCAGGGGGCCCCAGCATTTT
CDR3 protein: CASGQARGPQHF

V gene: TRBV1
J gene: TRBJ1-2
D gene: -
CDR3 DNA: TGCACCAGCAGCCAAGAAAATAGTGCAGCGACAGGGCAGTATGGCTACACCTTC
CDR3 protein: CTSSQENSAATGQYGYTF

V gene: TRBV29-1
J gene: TRBJ1-2
D gene: TRBD1
CDR3 DNA: TGCAGCGCCGGGACAGGATATGGCTACACCTTC
CDR3 protein: CSAGTGYGYTF

V gene: TRBV7-8
J gene: TRBJ1-1
D gene: -
CDR3 DNA: TGTGCCAGCAGCTCTCAGGAGAACACTGAAGCTTTCTTT
CDR3 protein: CASSSQENTEAFF